The 10 T cell receptor beta chains listed next were all sequenced from one sample in a study of Ad26.COV2.S vaccination and SARS-CoV-2 variants. The method was immunoSEQ multiplex PCR; TCRdb's version includes in-frame clones alone and lacks a portion of them. The profile shows fewer than 500,000 clones, roughly 87% of them singletons. Treatment here: around 19 received Ad26.COV2.S at low or high dose, single or two shots; about 5 received placebo; per-sample allocation not given. After the first vaccine or placebo injection, samples were drawn on day 63. The source was peripheral blood, collected in a trial of Ad26.COV2.S vaccine versus placebo. These receptors originate from a person between 18 and 65 years old who received the Ad26.COV2.S COVID-19 vaccine or a placebo.

There are a few counts of this clone. Other DNA variants within this sample encode the same CDR3. V usage is TRBV3-1 (or the pseudogene TRBV3-2) and J usage is TRBJ2-2, with 7 bases lining up with TRBD1. Germline loops: CDR1 LGHDT, CDR2 YNNKEL (reference sequence). The CDR3 runs to 13 residues. The V segment lost 4 bases and the J segment 6 bases; nucleotides outside the gene matches: 2. CDR3 protein: CASSLQGPGELFF. The CDR3 DNA sequence: TGTGCCAGCAGCCTACAGGGGCCCGGGGAGCTGTTTTTT.

This chain uses TRBV2 with TRBJ2-3; 7 nucleotides line up with TRBD2. The germline V gene has CDR1 SNHLY and CDR2 FYNNEI. The ends lost 2 bases at V and 1 base at J; junction bases unmatched: 3. This CDR3 spans 15 amino acids. CDR3 residues: CASSEFLAGTDTQYF. In nucleotides, the CDR3 is TGTGCCAGCAGTGAATTTCTAGCGGGCACAGATACGCAGTATTTT.

The chain has TRBV28 and TRBJ2-5, with TRBD2 identical over 10 bases. After removal of 7 bases from V and 4 bases from J, the junction contained 6 bases not matched to a gene. Per germline, CDR1 MDHEN and CDR2 SYDVKM. This CDR3 comprises 14 residues. The CDR3 nucleotides read TGTGCCAGCAAAGCGGGAGGGTCAGTAGAGACCCAGTACTTC. Translating gives CASKAGGSVETQYF.

The chain employs TRBV19 and TRBJ2-3; D not resolved. Germline V gene sequence: CDR1 LNHDA, CDR2 SQIVND (reference sequence). The V end was cut by 1 base, the J end by 2 bases, with 4 bases between. This CDR3 has 13 amino acids. CDR3 DNA: TGTGCCAGTAGTATAGCCTACACAGATACGCAGTATTTT. This sequence encodes CASSIAYTDTQYF.

The J gene is TRBJ2-1, the V gene TRBV24-1, with TRBD2 identical over 10 bases. The V gene's germline CDR1 is KGHDR and CDR2 SFDVKD. V gave up 4 bases and J gave up 3 bases; unmatched junction bases: 5. The CDR3 contains 16 residues. CDR3 nucleotides: TGTGCCACCAGTGACATAGCGGGGGGCGGCTACAATGAGCAGTTCTTC. Its protein product is CATSDIAGGGYNEQFF.

This clone has only one observation. This rearrangement joins TRBV7-2 to TRBJ2-3, with 10 nucleotides matching TRBD2. The CDR3 spans 17 residues. From germline, CDR1 is SGHTA and CDR2 FQGNSA. J lost 5 bases, V lost 1 base, and 9 bases had no gene match. The CDR3 protein is CASSLDPSGSVLDTQYF. CDR3 coding DNA: TGTGCCAGCAGCTTAGATCCTAGCGGGAGTGTCTTAGATACGCAGTATTTT. Full variable domain (remainder filled in from reference TRBV7-2 and TRBJ2-3): GAGVSQSPSNKVTEKGKDVELRCDPISGHTALYWYRQSLGQGLEFLIYFQGNSAPDKSGLPSDRFSAERTGGSVSTLTIQRTQQEDSAVYLCASSLDPSGSVLDTQYFGPGTRLTVL.

V gene TRBV2 combines with J gene TRBJ2-1, with TRBD2 matching 10 bases. This CDR3 is 15 amino acids long. Germline CDR1 and CDR2: SNHLY and FYNNEI. With 3 bases clipped from V and 7 bases from J, the junction kept 6 bases outside the gene matches. In DNA form, the CDR3 reads TGTGCCAGCAGTGAGAGTCTAGCGGGAGTAAATGAGCAGTTCTTC. Its protein is CASSESLAGVNEQFF.

The chain employs TRBV3-1 (or the pseudogene TRBV3-2) and TRBJ2-7, with D uncertain. Trimming shortened V by 4 bases and J by 7 bases, and 8 bases separated the two germline ends. The CDR3 loop spans 11 amino acids. Germline CDR1 is LGHDT and CDR2 is YNNKEL (reference sequence). The CDR3 DNA reads as TGTGCCAGCAGCCCCGCCGAAGAGCAGTACTTC. Protein: CASSPAEEQYF.

This clone was seen once. This rearrangement joins TRBV4-1 to TRBJ2-5, with 11 bases that match TRBD2. The CDR3 totals 17 residues. Germline CDR1 is MGHRA and CDR2 is YSYEKL. The junction had 9 bases not matched to a gene; V was cut back by 2 bases and J by 4 bases. The DNA of the CDR3 is TGCGCCAGCAGCCAAACCGGGACTAGCGGAGGGAGAGAGACCCAGTACTTC. Amino acid sequence: CASSQTGTSGGRETQYF.

The chain links TRBV3-1 (or the pseudogene TRBV3-2) to TRBJ2-5; the D gene is possibly TRBD1 (6 bases). From germline, CDR1 is LGHDT and CDR2 YNNKEL (reference sequence). The CDR3 has 15 amino acids. V was cut by 2 bases and J by 2 bases, with 12 bases left in between. The CDR3 region is CASSQIWTEQETQYF. The CDR3 region has the DNA TGTGCCAGCAGCCAAATCTGGACAGAACAAGAGACCCAGTACTTC.